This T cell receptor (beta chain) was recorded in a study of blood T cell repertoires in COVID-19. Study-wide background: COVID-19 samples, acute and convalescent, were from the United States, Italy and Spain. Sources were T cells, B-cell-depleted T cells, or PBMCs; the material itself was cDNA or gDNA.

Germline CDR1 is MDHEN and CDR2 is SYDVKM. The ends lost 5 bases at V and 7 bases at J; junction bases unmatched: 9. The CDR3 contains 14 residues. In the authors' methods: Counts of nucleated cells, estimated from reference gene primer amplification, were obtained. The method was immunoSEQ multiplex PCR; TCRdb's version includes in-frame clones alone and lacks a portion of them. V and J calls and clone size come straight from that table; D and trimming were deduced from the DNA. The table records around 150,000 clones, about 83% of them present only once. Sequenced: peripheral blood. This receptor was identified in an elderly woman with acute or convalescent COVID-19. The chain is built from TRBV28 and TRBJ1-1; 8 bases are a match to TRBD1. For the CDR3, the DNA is TGTGCCAGCAGTCCCCTGGACAGGGCAGGTGAAGCTTTCTTT. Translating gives CASSPLDRAGEAFF.